The source of this TCR beta chain is a study of regulatory T cells in long-lasting Graves disease. Study findings and constraints: The work looked only at peripheral blood and did not look at thyroid tissue.

With 3 bases removed from V and 2 bases from J, the gap between germline ends came to 15 bases. The germline V gene encodes CDR1 SGHAT and CDR2 FQNNGV. CDR3 length: 16 amino acids. Both iRepertoire HTBI primers and Arm-PCR of CDR3 regions were used to build the TCR beta libraries. TCRdb passed the multiplex PCR reads through MiXCR, listing each CDR3 protein once. The repertoire includes 300,000 to 450,000 distinct CDR3 sequences, 15% of them detected once, and over 20% sits in the top ten. Documented time point: newly diagnosed GD, antithyroid drugs for less than 3 months. The authors made the TCR library using RNA they extracted from PBMCs. In its sample, this clonotype was seen many times. The antigen is not known.

The source of this sequence is a female donor with Graves disease. Sequenced here: peripheral blood mononuclear cells (PBMCs), sampled at new diagnosis, from a patient treated with antithyroid drugs. This rearrangement joins TRBV11-2 to TRBJ2-3; D is perhaps TRBD2 (6 bases). CDR3 nucleotides: TGTGCCAGCAGCTTGGGTGGCCGGGGGTTCACAGATACGCAGTATTTT. Its protein product is CASSLGGRGFTDTQYF.